These 18 T cell receptor beta chains were all obtained from the same sample, sequenced in a study of cytomegalovirus exposure and HLA in healthy donors (dated by TCRdb to the late 2010s). The method behind the library was the immunoSEQ multiplex PCR assay. A mixture of 60 forward primers for TCR Vbeta segments and 13 reverse primers for TCR Jbeta segments was used in the multiplex PCR. In its TCRdb copy, this immuneACCESS table keeps in-frame sequences only and misses some clones. Where compared with another copy, unresolved V genes explain less than half of these, and the others have no known cause. The sample table records roughly 140,000 clones; about two thirds of these occur just once. Jointly, the top ten make up approximately 2% of the sample. The specimen sequenced was PBMCs. The receptors here all came from a man aged 40-55 years in good health and CMV-seronegative.

The chain is built from TRBV27 and TRBJ2-3; the match to TRBD2 covers 13 bases. V was pared by 3 bases and J by 4 bases, with 4 bases of the junction left unmatched. The CDR3 covers 16 residues. Germline assignment: CDR1 MNHEY and CDR2 SMNVEV (reference sequence). For the CDR3, the DNA is TGTGCCAGCAGTTTCCTACTAGCGGGAGGGCCAGATACGCAGTATTTT. Encoded protein: CASSFLLAGGPDTQYF.

The rearrangement uses TRBV9 and TRBJ2-2; 7 bases match TRBD1. Germline V gives CDR1 SGDLS, CDR2 YYNGEE. V gave up 2 bases and J gave up 3 bases; unmatched junction bases: 10. This CDR3 comprises 17 residues. CDR3 amino acids: CASSVGPGGFDTGELFF. The CDR3 coding sequence is TGTGCCAGCAGCGTTGGCCCAGGGGGATTCGACACCGGGGAGCTGTTTTTT.

The V call is TRBV27, the J call TRBJ2-7, with TRBD2 matching 10 bases. V lost 2 bases, J lost 7 bases, and 8 bases stayed unmatched. Per the germline V gene, CDR1 is MNHEY and CDR2 is SMNVEV (reference sequence). The CDR3 has 15 residues. The CDR3 nucleotides are TGTGCCAGCAGTTTAAGAGCGGGAGGGCCGGTGGAGCAGTACTTC. Translated: CASSLRAGGPVEQYF.

The chain employs TRBV7-7 and TRBJ2-1; 7 bases are a match to TRBD2. Germline V CDR1 and CDR2: SSHAT, FNYEAQ (reference sequence). V lost 5 bases and J lost 6; bases outside the gene matches: 7. This CDR3 has 14 amino acids. CDR3 amino acids: CASSPAGTTNEQFF. As DNA, the CDR3 is TGTGCCAGCAGCCCAGCCGGGACTACCAATGAGCAGTTCTTC. The variable domain in full, with the rest retrieved from reference TRBV7-7 and TRBJ2-1, is GAGVSQSPRYKVTKRGQDVTLRCDPISSHATLYWYQQALGQGPEFLTYFNYEAQPDKSGLPSDRFSAERPEGSISTLTIQRTEQRDSAMYRCASSPAGTTNEQFFGPGTRLTVL.

V gene TRBV10-1 combines with J gene TRBJ2-2; TRBD2 matches at 8 bases. The CDR3 contains 18 residues. The junction had 12 bases not matched to a gene; V was cut back by 2 bases and J by 4 bases. Germline V gene sequence: CDR1 WNHNN, CDR2 SYGVQD (reference sequence). For the CDR3, the DNA is TGCGCCAGCAGTGAGGAATTGATAGCGGGGATCACCACCGGGGAGCTGTTTTTT. It translates to CASSEELIAGITTGELFF.

The genes are TRBV27 and TRBJ2-1; a possible D gene is TRBD2 (5 bases). The CDR3 length is 14 residues. The V end lost 6 bases, the J end lost 0 bases, and 9 bases lay between the germline ends. Per the germline V gene, CDR1 is MNHEY and CDR2 is SMNVEV (reference sequence). CDR3 nucleotides: TGTGCCAGCAGAGGAGGTAGCTCCTACAATGAGCAGTTCTTC. Its protein product is CASRGGSSYNEQFF.

This clone turned up a few times. The chain couples TRBV7-2 to TRBJ2-1; D not resolved. The CDR3 extends over 14 amino acids. Looked up from germline, CDR1 is SGHTA and CDR2 is FQGNSA. Trimming removed 3 bases at V and 3 bases at J, with 9 bases between. CDR3 bases: TGTGCCAGCAGCTTTTTGCAGGACTACAATGAGCAGTTCTTC. Protein product: CASSFLQDYNEQFF.

This chain uses TRBV7-9 with TRBJ1-1; 7 bases fit TRBD1. Germline-derived CDR1 and CDR2 are SEHNR and FQNEAQ (reference sequence). This CDR3 has 16 amino acids. Unmatched junction bases numbered 13, after V lost 5 bases and J lost 4 bases. DNA for the CDR3: TGTGCCAGCAGCGCGAGAGGGGGCTGGGGTAGCACTGAAGCTTTCTTT. This codes for CASSARGGWGSTEAFF.

This chain links TRBV5-5 with TRBJ1-5; no clear D. Between the trimmed V and J ends, which lost 2 bases and 6 bases, there was a span of 12 bases. The CDR3 consists of 14 residues. Germline CDR1 reads SGHKS; CDR2 reads YYEKEE (reference sequence). The CDR3 nucleotides are TGTGCCAGCAGCTTAGGGAGGTCTGGTCAGCCCCAGCATTTT. Amino acid sequence: CASSLGRSGQPQHF.

This clone was detected once. V gene TRBV6-5 combines with J gene TRBJ1-6; D not resolved. Germline V gene sequence: CDR1 MNHEY, CDR2 SVGAGI. The CDR3 totals 14 residues. The V end lost 6 bases, the J end lost 3 bases, and 9 bases lay between the germline ends. CDR3 residues: CASRGSNYNSPLHF. CDR3 sequence (DNA): TGTGCCAGCAGGGGCAGCAACTATAATTCACCCCTCCACTTT.

V and J are TRBV4-1 and TRBJ2-7; a possible D gene is TRBD2 (5 bases). Germline V lookup: CDR1 MGHRA, CDR2 YSYEKL. V was shortened by 1 base and J by 3 bases, with 13 bases between the two germline ends. This CDR3 region has 15 residues. The CDR3: CASSQGADLNYEQYF. The CDR3 coding sequence is TGCGCCAGCAGCCAAGGAGCGGACCTTAACTACGAGCAGTACTTC.

V is TRBV19 and J is TRBJ1-1; D remains unclear. The CDR3 extends over 15 amino acids. The V and J ends lost 0 bases and 0 bases respectively, with 8 bases between them. Germline-derived CDR1 and CDR2 are LNHDA and SQIVND (reference sequence). CDR3 nucleotide sequence: TGTGCCAGTAGTATAGAGAGGGTTATGAACACTGAAGCTTTCTTT. Translated, it gives CASSIERVMNTEAFF.

The chain carries TRBV5-1 and TRBJ2-7; D remains unclear. CDR3 length: 13 amino acids. The germline gives CDR1 SGHRS, CDR2 YFSETQ. The V gene lost 0 bases and the J gene lost 3 bases, with 7 bases spanning the gap. The CDR3 DNA is TGCGCCAGCAGCTTGGGTGGAGACTACGAGCAGTACTTC. It yields the protein CASSLGGDYEQYF.

This sequence joins TRBV5-4 and TRBJ2-7; 10 positions agree with TRBD2. The CDR3 is 14 residues long. V lost 0 bases and J lost 6; bases outside the gene matches: 3. Germline V lookup: CDR1 SGHNT, CDR2 YYREEE (reference sequence). As DNA, the CDR3 is TGTGCCAGCAGCTTGGAGGGACTAGCGACCGAGCAGTACTTC. This translates into CASSLEGLATEQYF.

V usage is TRBV6-5 and J usage is TRBJ2-7; 9 bases agree with TRBD2. CDR1 is MNHEY, CDR2 SVGAGI, per germline. J gave up 3 bases and V 7 bases, and 10 bases lay outside the gene matches. This CDR3 region has 15 residues. CDR3: CASTGSAGGRYEQYF. The CDR3 nucleotides are TGTGCCAGCACCGGTTCAGCGGGGGGCCGCTACGAGCAGTACTTC.

The chain uses TRBV28 and TRBJ2-7; TRBD1 is a possible D gene (6 bases). Germline CDR1 reads MDHEN; CDR2 reads SYDVKM. V was trimmed by 6 bases and J by 0 bases, leaving 12 bases between them. This CDR3 region has 14 residues. The CDR3 region is CASSQNRASYEQYF. In nucleotides, the CDR3 is TGTGCCAGCAGCCAAAACAGGGCCTCCTACGAGCAGTACTTC.

The genes are TRBV7-9 and TRBJ2-7, with 7 bases aligning to TRBD2. The ends lost 8 bases at V and 6 bases at J; junction bases unmatched: 13. The CDR3 sequence is 14 residues long. Germline V CDR1 and CDR2: SEHNR, FQNEAQ (reference sequence). The CDR3 DNA is TGTGCCAGCGCCTCTAGCGGCTCCGAATCCGAGCAGTACTTC. Translated, it gives CASASSGSESEQYF.

V usage is TRBV2 and J usage is TRBJ1-3; no clear D. Per the germline V gene, CDR1 is SNHLY and CDR2 is FYNNEI. The CDR3 is made up of 18 amino acids. Trimming shortened V by 10 bases and J by 0 bases, and 25 bases separated the two germline ends. Here the CDR3 reads CATAPGATLKDSGNTIYF. The DNA for the CDR3 is TGTGCCACCGCCCCAGGCGCCACATTAAAGGACTCTGGAAACACCATATATTTT.